The 15 T cell receptor beta chains below all came from one sample that was sequenced in a study of T-cell reconstitution after alpha-beta-depleted transplantation in children. Preparing the TCRbeta library involved the use of unique molecular identifiers. Each CDR3 protein gets one entry after TCRdb re-called the PCR reads with MiXCR. Here the sample spans almost 500,000 distinct CDR3 sequences, about 10% being singletons. The starting material was PBMCs, obtained before TCRalphabeta/CD19-depleted stem cell transplant. The receptor source for this set is a child aged 2 to 10 with inherited bone marrow failure, due to receive a stem cell transplant.

This clonotype was picked up many times. The chain couples TRBV7-9 to TRBJ2-7; D might be TRBD2 (6 bases). Trimming took 3 bases from V and 2 from J, leaving 17 bases between them. The CDR3 is 16 residues long. Germline V gene lookup returns CDR1 SEHNR and CDR2 FQNEAQ (reference sequence). The CDR3 loop is CASSFAPAGMAYEQYF. The CDR3 bases are TGTGCCAGCAGCTTCGCACCGGCGGGGATGGCCTACGAGCAGTACTTC.

The genes are TRBV25-1 and TRBJ1-2; tentative D call: TRBD1 (6 bases). Germline-derived CDR1 and CDR2 are MGHDK and SYGVNS. This CDR3 is 13 amino acids long. V lost 4 bases, J lost 7 bases, and 13 bases lay in between. CDR3 amino acids: CASSVLGAGGYTF. The CDR3 coding sequence is TGTGCCAGCAGTGTTCTGGGGGCGGGTGGCTACACCTTC.

This clonotype was found many times. The chain is built from TRBV4-3 and TRBJ2-5, with TRBD1 matching over 7 bases. This CDR3 is built from 16 residues. Germline CDR1 LGHNA, CDR2 YSLEER. J lost 1 base, V lost 4 bases, and 9 bases had no gene match. The CDR3 region has the DNA TGCGCCAGCAGCCCACAAGATGGGACAGTCCAAGAGACCCAGTACTTC. Translating it yields CASSPQDGTVQETQYF.

This clonotype showed up many times. The chain recombines TRBV27 with TRBJ2-1; D not resolved. CDR3 size: 13 residues. V lost 5 bases, J lost 3 bases, and 8 bases lay in between. Germline CDR1 and CDR2: MNHEY and SMNVEV (reference sequence). CDR3 sequence: CASSGIDYNEQFF. CDR3 sequence (DNA): TGTGCCAGCAGTGGTATTGACTACAATGAGCAGTTCTTC.

This clonotype was counted at least ten times. The chain employs TRBV18 and TRBJ2-1, with TRBD1 matching 10 bases. This CDR3 comprises 15 residues. With 8 bases clipped from V and 3 bases from J, the junction kept 7 bases outside the gene matches. The germline CDR1 and CDR2 sequences are KGHSH and LQKENI. The CDR3 loop reads CASALTGGVYNEQFF. CDR3 nucleotides: TGTGCCAGCGCCCTGACAGGGGGCGTCTACAATGAGCAGTTCTTC.

This clonotype has only a few counts. The gene calls are TRBV20-1 and TRBJ2-3; D is possibly TRBD2 (5 bases). The CDR3 loop spans 13 amino acids. The V and J ends lost 3 bases and 2 bases respectively, with 9 bases between them. CDR1 DFQATT and CDR2 SNEGSKA come from the germline V gene (reference sequence). The CDR3 here is CSARDSATDTQYF. CDR3 in DNA: TGCAGTGCTAGGGATAGCGCCACAGATACGCAGTATTTT.

This clonotype was counted only a few times. J is TRBJ2-1 and V is TRBV6-5, with 13 bases aligning to TRBD2. V was pared by 2 bases and J by 13 bases, with 8 bases of the junction left unmatched. From germline, CDR1 is MNHEY and CDR2 SVGAGI. The CDR3 contains 15 residues. CDR3 amino acids: CASSYPSGTSGNQFF. CDR3 DNA sequence: TGTGCCAGCAGTTACCCGTCCGGGACTAGCGGGAATCAGTTCTTC.

At least ten counts were recorded for this clonotype. The chain is built from TRBV5-1 and TRBJ2-7; 9 nucleotides align to TRBD2. Germline loops: CDR1 SGHRS, CDR2 YFSETQ. CDR3 size: 15 residues. The V segment lost 0 bases and the J segment 7 bases; nucleotides outside the gene matches: 8. The CDR3 bases are TGCGCCAGCAGCTTGGCTGTAGCGGGAGATCGAGAGCAGTACTTC. The encoded protein is CASSLAVAGDREQYF.

To note about this clonotype: Relative to the germline gene, one junction end is altered; a read error may explain this. V and J are TRBV2 and TRBJ2-1, with TRBD2 matching 10 bases. In germline, CDR1 is SNHLY, CDR2 FYNNEI. CDR3 size: 15 residues. CDR3 sequence: CASIQEREGRGEHFF. The CDR3 DNA follows: TGTGCCAGCATCCAGGAGCGGGAGGGCCGCGGTGAGCATTTCTTC.

This clonotype was observed many times. V is TRBV28 and J is TRBJ1-2; weak D call: TRBD1 (5 bases). The CDR3 has 10 amino acids. The germline V and J ends were trimmed by 8 bases and 7 bases, with 8 bases remaining between them. Germline V gene sequence: CDR1 MDHEN, CDR2 SYDVKM. The chain's CDR3 is CASAGFGYTF. The DNA of the CDR3 is TGTGCCAGCGCAGGGTTTGGCTACACCTTC.

The table lists this clonotype with many counts. The V gene is TRBV12-3 or TRBV12-4, the J gene TRBJ2-1, with 16 bases fitting TRBD2. There are 20 residues in the CDR3. V gave up 5 bases and J gave up 0 bases; unmatched junction bases: 10. CDR3 in amino acids: CASSRAGLAGGLGSYNEQFF. CDR3 DNA sequence: TGTGCCAGCAGTCGCGCGGGACTAGCGGGAGGGCTTGGCTCCTACAATGAGCAGTTCTTC.

This clonotype has at least ten counts. V is TRBV4-1 and J is TRBJ2-1; D unclear. The length of the CDR3 is 16 residues. V gave up 2 bases and J gave up 13 bases, with 24 bases separating them. The germline V gene encodes CDR1 MGHRA and CDR2 YSYEKL. The CDR3 nucleotides read TGCGCCAGCAGCCAATCCGTGGCAAGCCTAATGGGCGATCAGTTCTTC. As protein: CASSQSVASLMGDQFF.

In its sample, this clonotype was seen many times. The J gene is TRBJ1-1, the V gene TRBV7-9; a weak D match, TRBD1 (6 bases). The CDR3 spans 14 residues. Per germline, CDR1 SEHNR and CDR2 FQNEAQ (reference sequence). Between the trimmed V and J ends, which lost 2 bases and 3 bases, there was a span of 10 bases. The CDR3 sequence: CASSLSAGDTEAFF. The CDR3 DNA reads as TGTGCCAGCAGCTTATCTGCAGGGGACACTGAAGCTTTCTTT.

This clonotype was observed at least ten times. This chain connects TRBV20-1 to TRBJ2-7; D is unresolved. The CDR3 is 15 amino acids. V dropped 3 bases and J dropped 0 bases, with 15 bases sitting between them. Germline CDR1 is DFQATT and CDR2 is SNEGSKA (reference sequence). The chain's CDR3 is CSARPLLDPSYEQYF. Written as DNA, the CDR3 is TGCAGTGCTAGGCCCCTCCTAGACCCCTCCTACGAGCAGTACTTC.

There are many counts of this clonotype. The chain uses TRBV20-1 and TRBJ2-2; 14 bases match TRBD2. V was pared by 6 bases and J by 5 bases, with 2 bases of the junction left unmatched. The CDR3 totals 14 residues. Germline CDR1 is DFQATT and CDR2 is SNEGSKA (reference sequence). The CDR3 nucleotides are TGCAGTGCAGGGACTAGCGGGAGTACCGGGGAGCTGTTTTTT. As protein: CSAGTSGSTGELFF.